The next 18 T cell receptor beta chains were all read from a single sample in a study of blood T cell repertoires in COVID-19. Sequencing used immunoSEQ multiplex PCR; TCRdb keeps in-frame clones, though not all of them. Seen here are around 78,000 clones, roughly 80% observed once, and the top ten hold around 9.5%. The specimen sequenced was peripheral blood. The receptors were gathered from a human donor in a cohort sampled during active COVID-19.

This chain connects TRBV6-6 to TRBJ1-2; 7 bases line up with TRBD1. The CDR3 sequence is 14 residues long. Germline V gene sequence: CDR1 MNHNY, CDR2 SVGAGI (reference sequence). The junction had 12 bases not matched to a gene; V was cut back by 6 bases and J by 8 bases. The CDR3 coding sequence is TGTGCCAGCAGCCCTGGACAGGATCTTTACGGCTACACCTTC. This translates into CASSPGQDLYGYTF.

The chain couples TRBV28 to TRBJ1-2; tentatively, D is TRBD1 (5 bases). Per the germline V gene, CDR1 is MDHEN and CDR2 is SYDVKM. V lost 2 bases and J lost 2, with 15 bases in between. The CDR3 contains 16 residues. CDR3 region: CASSLVPTGGNYGYTF. The CDR3 DNA reads TGTGCCAGCAGTTTAGTCCCAACGGGGGGAAACTATGGCTACACCTTC.

The V call is TRBV5-1, the J call TRBJ2-7, with 9 bases fitting TRBD2. Trimming at V came to 0 bases and at J to 6 bases, leaving 7 bases not matched to a gene. The CDR3 extends over 15 amino acids. Germline CDR1 and CDR2: SGHRS and YFSETQ. Here the CDR3 reads CASSLAVAGAGEQYF. CDR3 coding DNA: TGCGCCAGCAGCTTGGCGGTAGCGGGGGCTGGCGAGCAGTACTTC.

This clone is a singleton in its sample. The rearrangement joins TRBV11-3 to TRBJ2-7; perhaps TRBD2 as D (6 bases). Per germline, CDR1 SGHNT and CDR2 YENEEA. The CDR3 contains 14 residues. V lost 2 bases and J lost 5, with 13 bases in between. CDR3 coding DNA: TGTGCCAGCAGCTTATCTGGAGGGCTTCACGAGCAGTACTTC. This gives the protein CASSLSGGLHEQYF.

This clone was seen a single time. The V gene is TRBV25-1, the J gene TRBJ1-6, with 9 bases matching TRBD1. CDR1 and CDR2 from the germline V gene are MGHDK and SYGVNS. This CDR3 region has 13 residues. V shed 6 bases, J shed 7 bases, and the junction held 1 base outside the gene matches. The CDR3 bases are TGTGCCAGCAGGGACAGGGGAAATTCACCCCTCCACTTT. As protein: CASRDRGNSPLHF.

In this sample, this clone turned up once. The chain joins TRBV2 to TRBJ1-5, with 9 bases matching TRBD1. J lost 7 bases, V lost 5 bases, and 6 bases had no gene match. CDR3 length: 14 residues. Germline V CDR1 and CDR2: SNHLY, FYNNEI. CDR3 protein: CASSTDRGEQPQHF. In DNA, the CDR3 is TGTGCCAGCAGTACTGACAGGGGGGAGCAGCCCCAGCATTTT. Full variable domain (remainder filled in from reference TRBV2 and TRBJ1-5): EPEVTQTPSHQVTQMGQEVILRCVPISNHLYFYWYRQILGQKVEFLVSFYNNEISEKSEIFDDQFSVERPDGSNFTLKIRSTKLEDSAMYFCASSTDRGEQPQHFGDGTRLSIL.

This clone came up a few times. The same CDR3 also results from other DNA sequences found in this sample. The rearrangement joins TRBV7-9 to TRBJ1-2; possibly TRBD1 for D (6 bases). Germline values: CDR1 SEHNR, CDR2 FQNEAQ (reference sequence). V was shortened by 5 bases and J by 7 bases, with 11 bases between the two germline ends. This CDR3 has 12 amino acids. The CDR3 spells CASSLEQGGYTF. CDR3 bases: TGTGCCAGCAGCCTTGAACAGGGTGGCTACACCTTC.

This chain uses TRBV5-1 with TRBJ1-2; 8 bases line up with TRBD1. This CDR3 region has 15 residues. J was trimmed by 4 bases and V by 4 bases; bases with no gene match: 9. Germline CDR1 and CDR2: SGHRS and YFSETQ. For the CDR3, the DNA is TGCGCCAGCAGCCGTTCAGGGGGCAGTGGCTATGGCTACACCTTC. Translation gives CASSRSGGSGYGYTF.

CDR3 protein: CASSLPGQFSYEQYF. The CDR3, as DNA: TGCGCCAGCAGCCTGCCGGGACAGTTCTCCTACGAGCAGTACTTC. The chain carries TRBV5-1 and TRBJ2-7; TRBD1 agrees at 7 bases. V dropped 4 bases and J dropped 0; count of bases not matched to a gene: 7. The CDR3 is 15 residues long. Per the germline V gene, CDR1 is SGHRS and CDR2 is YFSETQ.

V is TRBV5-1 and J is TRBJ2-7; 7 bases are a match to TRBD1. CDR1 SGHRS and CDR2 YFSETQ come from the germline V gene. Trimming at V came to 8 bases and at J to 4 bases, leaving 9 bases not matched to a gene. The CDR3 loop spans 13 amino acids. DNA of the CDR3: TGCGCCAGTTCCAGGGGGAGAAATTACGAGCAGTACTTC. Translating gives CASSRGRNYEQYF.

The chain has TRBV2 and TRBJ1-2; 7 positions match TRBD1. The CDR3 totals 16 residues. The ends lost 0 bases at V and 0 bases at J; junction bases unmatched: 4. Germline CDR1 is SNHLY and CDR2 is FYNNEI. DNA for the CDR3: TGTGCCAGCAGTGAAGCGGGGACAGCAACTAACTATGGCTACACCTTC. It is translated as CASSEAGTATNYGYTF. Complete variable domain (other parts from reference TRBV2 and TRBJ1-2): EPEVTQTPSHQVTQMGQEVILRCVPISNHLYFYWYRQILGQKVEFLVSFYNNEISEKSEIFDDQFSVERPDGSNFTLKIRSTKLEDSAMYFCASSEAGTATNYGYTFGSGTRLTVV.

V is TRBV10-1 and J is TRBJ1-5; D ambiguous. The V end was cut by 0 bases, the J end by 0 bases, with 9 bases between. Germline CDR1 WNHNN, CDR2 SYGVQD (reference sequence). The CDR3 loop spans 16 amino acids. The CDR3 DNA sequence: TGCGCCAGCAGTGAGTCTGGCGGACTTAGCAATCAGCCCCAGCATTTT. It yields the protein CASSESGGLSNQPQHF.

The chain carries TRBV5-1 and TRBJ1-2; D possibly corresponds to TRBD1 (5 bases). The V gene's germline CDR1 is SGHRS and CDR2 YFSETQ. The CDR3 runs 14 residues. Trimming removed 0 bases at V and 4 bases at J, with 10 bases between. The CDR3 is CASSLDQGSYGYTF. CDR3 nucleotide sequence: TGCGCCAGCAGCTTGGACCAGGGAAGCTATGGCTACACCTTC.

V and J are TRBV5-1 and TRBJ1-3; 8 nucleotides align to TRBD1. The CDR3 is made up of 18 amino acids. CDR1 is SGHRS, CDR2 YFSETQ, per germline. The trim removed 0 bases at V and 0 bases at J, leaving 8 bases unmatched. The CDR3 spells CASSLAAGGPSSGNTIYF. The DNA for the CDR3 is TGCGCCAGCAGCTTGGCCGCAGGGGGCCCAAGCTCTGGAAACACCATATATTTT.

The chain couples TRBV2 to TRBJ2-7; TRBD2 matches at 7 bases. The V gene end was trimmed by 4 bases and the J gene end by 13 bases; junction bases not matched to a gene: 13. Germline CDR1 SNHLY, CDR2 FYNNEI. This CDR3 has 13 amino acids. CDR3 in amino acids: CASSGGQGLFLYF. The CDR3 DNA follows: TGTGCCAGCAGTGGAGGGCAGGGACTATTCCTTTACTTC.

This clone turned up a few times. The V and J genes are TRBV9 and TRBJ2-7; 7 bases match TRBD1. The CDR3 loop spans 15 amino acids. In germline, CDR1 is SGDLS, CDR2 YYNGEE. V trimming: 0 bases; J trimming: 5 bases; junction bases outside the gene matches: 8. Here the CDR3 reads CASSVAGQGVDEQYF. CDR3 in DNA: TGTGCCAGCAGCGTAGCTGGGCAGGGGGTTGACGAGCAGTACTTC.

The chain uses TRBV18 and TRBJ2-6, with D unresolved. Germline CDR1 reads KGHSH; CDR2 reads LQKENI. CDR3 length equals 17 residues. V was pared by 2 bases and J by 0 bases, with 11 bases between. The CDR3: CASSPVGLPSGANVLTF. The CDR3 region has the DNA TGTGCCAGCTCACCAGTGGGCCTCCCCTCTGGGGCCAACGTCCTGACTTTC.

V gene TRBV5-1 combines with J gene TRBJ1-1; no reliable D call. Germline lookup yields CDR1 SGHRS and CDR2 YFSETQ. CDR3 size: 13 residues. Trimming shortened V by 6 bases and J by 2 bases, and 11 bases separated the two germline ends. The CDR3 DNA reads TGCGCCAGCAACGAGACACCAAACACTGAAGCTTTCTTT. It encodes CASNETPNTEAFF.